A single sample is the source of the 14 T cell receptor beta chains below, sequenced in a study of blood T cell repertoires in COVID-19. Clones were sequenced by immunoSEQ multiplex PCR, and TCRdb holds only the in-frame ones, with some missing. The data show over 110,000 clones, under 90% seen once. Sequenced sample: PBMCs or T cells enriched from blood (not recorded which). The receptors were gathered from a man between 45 and 60 years old in a cohort exposed to, infected with or recovered from COVID-19 (not recorded which).

The J gene is TRBJ1-1, the V gene TRBV28; D possibly corresponds to TRBD1 (6 bases). V lost 7 bases, J lost 0 bases, and 12 bases lay in between. CDR1 MDHEN and CDR2 SYDVKM come from the germline V gene. This CDR3 comprises 14 residues. The CDR3 here is CASTLGGVNTEAFF. The CDR3, as DNA: TGTGCCAGCACCCTAGGGGGGGTGAACACTGAAGCTTTCTTT.

This rearrangement joins TRBV6-5 to TRBJ2-1; 11 bases map to TRBD1. Trimming at V came to 8 bases and at J to 5 bases, leaving 5 bases not matched to a gene. The CDR3 has 14 residues. Per the germline V gene, CDR1 is MNHEY and CDR2 is SVGAGI. The CDR3 region is CASSGQGGNNEQFF. The DNA of the CDR3 is TGTGCCAGCTCGGGACAGGGGGGAAACAATGAGCAGTTCTTC.

As for this clone: The same CDR3 arises from other DNA sequences in this sample as well. CDR3 region: CASSEYSSGNTIYF. In nucleotides, the CDR3 is TGTGCCAGCAGTGAATACAGCTCTGGAAACACCATATATTTT. This chain links TRBV25-1 with TRBJ1-3; D call uncertain. V was clipped by 0 bases and J by 0 bases, with 3 bases between them. The length of the CDR3 is 14 residues. Germline CDR1 and CDR2: MGHDK and SYGVNS.

This rearrangement joins TRBV6-4 to TRBJ1-6; TRBD1 aligns across 10 bases. This CDR3 is built from 15 residues. V lost 3 bases, J lost 8 bases, and 4 bases stayed unmatched. Germline lookup yields CDR1 MRHNA and CDR2 SNTAGT. The CDR3 loop reads CASSEGQGIDSPLHF. The CDR3, as DNA: TGTGCCAGCAGTGAGGGACAGGGGATCGATTCACCCCTCCACTTT.

The CDR3 sequence: CASSRKTAPDGYTF. In nucleotides, the CDR3 is TGTGCCAGCAGCCGGAAGACAGCTCCAGACGGCTACACCTTC. The V and J genes are TRBV5-4 and TRBJ1-2; D possibly corresponds to TRBD1 (5 bases). Trimming left V 4 bases short and J 8 bases short, with 18 bases between. The CDR3 is made up of 14 amino acids. Looked up from germline, CDR1 is SGHNT and CDR2 is YYREEE (reference sequence).

V and J are TRBV5-1 and TRBJ1-4; D not certain. The CDR3 covers 17 residues. Germline V lookup: CDR1 SGHRS, CDR2 YFSETQ. The V end was cut by 3 bases, the J end by 4 bases, with 19 bases between. The CDR3 region is CASSSQPPGGNNEKLFF. CDR3 in DNA: TGCGCCAGCAGCTCACAACCTCCGGGAGGAAATAATGAAAAACTGTTTTTT.

V and J are TRBV29-1 and TRBJ2-7, with 9 nucleotides matching TRBD2. J was trimmed by 2 bases and V by 2 bases; bases with no gene match: 4. CDR3 size: 14 residues. In germline, CDR1 is SQVTM, CDR2 ANQGSEA. CDR3 nucleotides: TGCAGCGTTGAACTGGGCGGGGGGGCCTACGAGCAGTACTTC. As protein: CSVELGGGAYEQYF.

The DNA for the CDR3 is TGTGCCACCAGCCGGGGACTGGATTCCAATGAGCAGTTCTTC. Translating it yields CATSRGLDSNEQFF. The V and J genes are TRBV24-1 and TRBJ2-1; D might be TRBD2 (6 bases). The CDR3 loop spans 14 amino acids. Germline values: CDR1 KGHDR, CDR2 SFDVKD. V lost 7 bases, J lost 6 bases, and 15 bases lay in between.

This clone was seen once. The chain is built from TRBV10-2 and TRBJ2-5, with D perhaps matching TRBD1 (5 bases). Deletions cut 7 bases from V and 5 bases from J, with 14 bases between. The CDR3 runs 13 residues. Germline V gives CDR1 WSHSY, CDR2 SAAADI. This CDR3 is CASKTDRTETQYF. CDR3 bases: TGCGCCAGCAAGACAGACCGGACGGAGACCCAGTACTTC.

The rearrangement uses TRBV7-6 and TRBJ2-3, with unresolved D. V was trimmed by 4 bases and J by 6 bases, leaving 11 bases between them. The CDR3 totals 13 residues. CDR1 SGHVS and CDR2 FNYEAQ come from the germline V gene. CDR3: CASSWSGSDTQYF. In DNA form, the CDR3 reads TGTGCCAGCAGCTGGAGTGGGTCGGATACGCAGTATTTT.

This clone was seen repeatedly, ten times or more. This chain joins TRBV6-4 and TRBJ2-2, with D tentatively TRBD2 (6 bases). The CDR3 extends over 15 amino acids. Germline V CDR1 and CDR2: MRHNA, SNTAGT. Trimming stripped 0 bases from V and 1 base from J, with 6 bases between. This CDR3 is CASSDSRENTGELFF. CDR3 nucleotide sequence: TGTGCCAGCAGTGACTCGCGGGAGAACACCGGGGAGCTGTTTTTT.

The chain has TRBV27 and TRBJ2-7; D is possibly TRBD1 (6 bases). The germline CDR1 and CDR2 sequences are MNHEY and SMNVEV (reference sequence). The CDR3 is 14 amino acids. V lost 3 bases and J 8 bases, leaving 17 bases between the germline ends. The CDR3 here is CASSFEGVVGQQYF. The DNA of the CDR3 is TGTGCCAGCAGTTTTGAGGGGGTGGTCGGGCAGCAGTACTTC.

DNA of the CDR3: TGTGCCAGCTCACCGTTAGCGGATCAAGAGACCCAGTACTTC. Translation gives CASSPLADQETQYF. The J gene is TRBJ2-5, the V gene TRBV18, with D tentatively TRBD2 (6 bases). Germline lookup yields CDR1 KGHSH and CDR2 LQKENI. The CDR3 is made up of 14 amino acids. Trimming took 3 bases from V and 2 from J, leaving 10 bases between them.

This chain uses TRBV6-2 or TRBV6-3 with TRBJ2-7, with 8 bases aligning to TRBD2. J gave up 4 bases and V 6 bases, and 8 bases lay outside the gene matches. Germline V lookup: CDR1 MNHEY, CDR2 SVGEGT. The CDR3 consists of 14 residues. CDR3 in DNA: TGTGCCAGCAGCCGGACTAGCCCCTCTTACGAGCAGTACTTC. This codes for CASSRTSPSYEQYF.